The 25 T cell receptor beta chains below all came from one sample that was sequenced in a study of blood T cell repertoires in COVID-19. Produced via immunoSEQ multiplex PCR; TCRdb's table is partial and in-frame only. The table includes some 64,000 clones, 88% detected once. The specimen was peripheral blood. The source is a man in his forties or fifties with active COVID-19.

J is TRBJ2-1 and V is TRBV5-4, with a weak D call TRBD2 (6 bases). This CDR3 has 15 amino acids. Germline V gene sequence: CDR1 SGHNT, CDR2 YYREEE (reference sequence). V was trimmed by 4 bases and J by 6 bases, leaving 17 bases between them. The CDR3: CASSPGVPWPNEQFF. CDR3 sequence (DNA): TGTGCCAGCAGCCCGGGAGTTCCGTGGCCCAATGAGCAGTTCTTC.

The chain links TRBV7-2 to TRBJ2-3; perhaps TRBD2 as D (5 bases). V lost 3 bases and J 3 bases, leaving 10 bases between the germline ends. The CDR3 runs to 14 residues. From germline, CDR1 is SGHTA and CDR2 FQGNSA. The DNA for the CDR3 is TGTGCCAGCAGCTTTAGACTACCTACAGATACGCAGTATTTT. This encodes CASSFRLPTDTQYF.

The gene calls are TRBV6-5 and TRBJ2-2, with TRBD1 identical over 8 bases. Germline V gene sequence: CDR1 MNHEY, CDR2 SVGAGI. Trimming at V came to 10 bases and at J to 4 bases, leaving 8 bases not matched to a gene. The CDR3 consists of 14 residues. CDR3 in amino acids: CATKTGGSTGELFF. Here the CDR3 DNA reads TGTGCCACCAAAACAGGGGGAAGCACCGGGGAGCTGTTTTTT.

This chain links TRBV7-9 with TRBJ2-7; 12 bases map to TRBD1. The CDR3 consists of 15 residues. J gave up 6 bases and V 1 base, and 4 bases lay outside the gene matches. Germline assignment: CDR1 SEHNR and CDR2 FQNEAQ (reference sequence). The CDR3 nucleotides read TGTGCCAGCAGCTTAGGTGGGACAGGGGGCGGCGAGCAGTACTTC. Translation: CASSLGGTGGGEQYF.

V gene TRBV5-4 combines with J gene TRBJ2-5, with D hard to call. Germline assignment: CDR1 SGHNT and CDR2 YYREEE (reference sequence). V shed 1 base and J shed 2 bases, with 9 bases lying between them. The CDR3 is 14 amino acids. CDR3 nucleotides: TGTGCCAGCAGCTTGACAGCCGCTCAAGAGACCCAGTACTTC. This gives the protein CASSLTAAQETQYF.

In this sample, this clone turned up once. The rearrangement joins TRBV18 to TRBJ2-3; possible D gene TRBD1, 5 bases. Germline values: CDR1 KGHSH, CDR2 LQKENI. The ends were cut back, 3 bases at V and 2 bases at J, with 12 bases in the middle. The CDR3 runs 15 residues. The CDR3: CASSPAHRNTDTQYF. The CDR3 region has the DNA TGTGCCAGCTCACCGGCTCACAGGAACACAGATACGCAGTATTTT.

This clone was recorded once. The V call is TRBV3-1 (or the pseudogene TRBV3-2), the J call TRBJ1-2; 7 positions match TRBD1. Germline loops: CDR1 LGHDT, CDR2 YNNKEL (reference sequence). CDR3 length: 13 residues. V dropped 8 bases and J dropped 2; count of bases not matched to a gene: 5. CDR3 bases: TGTGCCAGCTCTCAGACAGGGAACTATGGCTACACCTTC. It encodes CASSQTGNYGYTF.

The chain joins TRBV25-1 to TRBJ1-2; 9 bases line up with TRBD1. Per the germline V gene, CDR1 is MGHDK and CDR2 is SYGVNS. V lost 7 bases and J lost 7; bases outside the gene matches: 7. This CDR3 has 13 amino acids. The CDR3 nucleotides are TGTGCCAGCACGGGACAGGGCCGTGGTGGCTACACCTTC. Translated: CASTGQGRGGYTF.

This sequence joins TRBV5-1 and TRBJ1-2, with TRBD1 matching over 9 bases. CDR1 SGHRS and CDR2 YFSETQ come from the germline V gene. The CDR3 is 16 residues long. After removal of 6 bases from V and 0 bases from J, the junction contained 9 bases not matched to a gene. CDR3 nucleotide sequence: TGCGCCAGCAAAAGGACAGGGGATATTGCTAACTATGGCTACACCTTC. Its protein is CASKRTGDIANYGYTF.

The CDR3 loop reads CASDSPSLPGEQFF. DNA of the CDR3: TGCGCCAGCGACTCGCCCTCCTTACCCGGTGAGCAGTTCTTC. The chain joins TRBV5-1 to TRBJ2-1; D remains unclear. The V gene lost 7 bases and the J gene lost 9 bases, with 20 bases spanning the gap. The CDR3 has 14 residues. In germline, CDR1 is SGHRS, CDR2 YFSETQ.

The gene calls are TRBV11-1 and TRBJ2-7; TRBD1 matches 8 bases. CDR1 SGHAT and CDR2 FQDESV come from the germline V gene (reference sequence). The CDR3 has 16 residues. The J segment lost 2 bases and the V segment lost 4 bases, leaving 10 bases of the junction unmatched. The CDR3 DNA sequence: TGTGCCAGCAGCTCCGGTCCGGGACAGGACACCTACGAGCAGTACTTC. It translates to CASSSGPGQDTYEQYF.

The chain combines TRBV12-3 or TRBV12-4 with TRBJ1-1; 10 nucleotides agree with TRBD1. The CDR3 sequence is 13 residues long. With V trimmed by 6 bases and J by 12 bases, 10 bases remained unmatched. CDR3 residues: CASSQGTGAKTFF. CDR3 sequence (DNA): TGTGCCAGCAGCCAAGGGACAGGGGCAAAAACTTTCTTT.

This clone was seen once. The chain links TRBV29-1 to TRBJ1-2; D unclear. Germline lookup yields CDR1 SQVTM and CDR2 ANQGSEA. The CDR3 is 13 residues long. Deletions cut 4 bases from V and 4 bases from J, with 13 bases between. CDR3 protein: CSVGDREVYGYTF. In DNA, the CDR3 is TGCAGCGTTGGAGATAGGGAGGTCTATGGCTACACCTTC.

V and J are TRBV2 and TRBJ2-7; no clear D. The CDR3 has 17 amino acids. Per the germline V gene, CDR1 is SNHLY and CDR2 is FYNNEI. V lost 3 bases, J lost 6 bases, and 24 bases lay in between. The CDR3 DNA sequence: TGTGCCAGCAGTGATGGTCCCGGGTCCTCCTTCTTTGGCGAGCAGTACTTC. Its translation: CASSDGPGSSFFGEQYF.

V gene TRBV7-9 combines with J gene TRBJ1-1, with 9 bases that match TRBD1. Losses at the gene ends were 2 bases for V and 1 base for J; bases not matched to a gene: 5. The V gene's germline CDR1 is SEHNR and CDR2 FQNEAQ (reference sequence). The CDR3 is made up of 16 amino acids. The DNA of the CDR3 is TGTGCCAGCAGCTTAAGTTCGGGACAGGGGAACACTGAAGCTTTCTTT. Translated: CASSLSSGQGNTEAFF.

The chain uses TRBV7-9 and TRBJ2-3; D is unclear. This CDR3 has 16 residues. The ends were cut back, 6 bases at V and 2 bases at J, with 18 bases in the middle. CDR1 and CDR2 (germline): SEHNR, FQNEAQ (reference sequence). CDR3 nucleotides: TGTGCCAGCAGGTCCCGCGGAGCGCTCAACACAGATACGCAGTATTTT. Protein: CASRSRGALNTDTQYF. The full variable domain, with the rest looked up from reference TRBV7-9 and TRBJ2-3, is DTGVSQNPRHKITKRGQNVTFRCDPISEHNRLYWYRQTLGQGPEFLTYFQNEAQLEKSRLLSDRFSAERPKGSFSTLEIQRTEQGDSAMYLCASRSRGALNTDTQYFGPGTRLTVL.

The chain combines TRBV6-2 or TRBV6-3 with TRBJ2-3, with D perhaps matching TRBD2 (5 bases). Germline V gene lookup returns CDR1 MNHEY and CDR2 SVGEGT. CDR3 size: 14 residues. With 0 bases removed from V and 4 bases from J, the gap between germline ends came to 8 bases. The CDR3 loop is CASSYSRASDTQYF. The DNA of the CDR3 is TGTGCCAGCAGTTACTCGAGGGCCTCAGATACGCAGTATTTT.

This sequence joins TRBV2 and TRBJ2-7; 9 bases match TRBD1. This CDR3 has 16 amino acids. Germline trimming cut 7 bases from V and 7 bases from J; bases unmatched to any gene: 17. Germline V CDR1 and CDR2: SNHLY, FYNNEI. The CDR3 DNA sequence: TGTGCCAGCACTTTTGGACCGGGACAGGGAGCGAGAGAGCAGTACTTC. Protein sequence: CASTFGPGQGAREQYF.

J is TRBJ1-6 and V is TRBV7-2, with D hard to call. From germline, CDR1 is SGHTA and CDR2 FQGNSA. Trimming shortened V by 5 bases and J by 12 bases, and 8 bases separated the two germline ends. This CDR3 region has 11 residues. The CDR3 here is CASSPTGPLHF. CDR3 DNA sequence: TGTGCCAGCAGCCCGACTGGACCCCTCCACTTT. The full variable domain, with the rest looked up from reference TRBV7-2 and TRBJ1-6, is GAGVSQSPSNKVTEKGKDVELRCDPISGHTALYWYRQSLGQGLEFLIYFQGNSAPDKSGLPSDRFSAERTGGSVSTLTIQRTQQEDSAVYLCASSPTGPLHFGNGTRLTVT.

The V call is TRBV6-2 or TRBV6-3, the J call TRBJ1-1; D remains ambiguous. Germline V gives CDR1 MNHEY, CDR2 SVGEGT. The CDR3 is 14 residues long. V lost 2 bases and J 2 bases, leaving 9 bases between the germline ends. CDR3 loop: CASSYAGGNTEAFF. The CDR3 DNA sequence: TGTGCCAGCAGTTACGCGGGCGGTAACACTGAAGCTTTCTTT.

The gene calls are TRBV6-5 and TRBJ1-2, with TRBD1 matching 7 bases. This CDR3 has 14 residues. Germline trimming cut 5 bases from V and 0 bases from J; bases unmatched to any gene: 3. Germline lookup yields CDR1 MNHEY and CDR2 SVGAGI. The CDR3 region is CASSPGGTNYGYTF. The CDR3 region has the DNA TGTGCCAGCAGTCCAGGGGGGACTAACTATGGCTACACCTTC.

The rearrangement uses TRBV5-1 and TRBJ2-2; 10 bases are shared with TRBD1. The CDR3 is made up of 15 amino acids. CDR1 is SGHRS and CDR2 is YFSETQ in the germline V gene. V trimming: 4 bases; J trimming: 7 bases; junction bases outside the gene matches: 7. The CDR3 loop reads CASSQGQGTFGELFF. As DNA, the CDR3 is TGCGCCAGCAGCCAGGGACAGGGGACTTTCGGGGAGCTGTTTTTT. Full variable domain (missing parts from reference TRBV5-1 and TRBJ2-2): KAGVTQTPRYLIKTRGQQVTLSCSPISGHRSVSWYQQTPGQGLQFLFEYFSETQRNKGNFPGRFSGRQFSNSRSEMNVSTLELGDSALYLCASSQGQGTFGELFFGEGSRLTVL.

The chain couples TRBV2 to TRBJ2-1; 8 positions match TRBD2. CDR3 size: 14 residues. Looked up from germline, CDR1 is SNHLY and CDR2 is FYNNEI. With 4 bases clipped from V and 9 bases from J, the junction kept 8 bases outside the gene matches. The CDR3 region is CASSGDGGVIEQFF. The CDR3 DNA reads as TGTGCCAGCAGTGGGGACGGGGGGGTTATTGAGCAGTTCTTC. The whole variable domain, remainder taken from reference TRBV2 and TRBJ2-1, is EPEVTQTPSHQVTQMGQEVILRCVPISNHLYFYWYRQILGQKVEFLVSFYNNEISEKSEIFDDQFSVERPDGSNFTLKIRSTKLEDSAMYFCASSGDGGVIEQFFGPGTRLTVL.

The V and J genes are TRBV11-2 and TRBJ2-7; 7 bases fit TRBD2. The J segment lost 2 bases and the V segment lost 6 bases, leaving 1 base of the junction unmatched. CDR1 SGHAT and CDR2 FQNNGV come from the germline V gene. This CDR3 is built from 12 residues. The CDR3 region has the DNA TGTGCCAGCAGGCGGGGGACCTACGAGCAGTACTTC. As protein: CASRRGTYEQYF. The full variable domain, in which reference TRBV11-2 and TRBJ2-7 provide the parts outside the CDR3, is EAGVAQSPRYKIIEKRQSVAFWCNPISGHATLYWYQQILGQGPKLLIQFQNNGVVDDSQLPKDRFSAERLKGVDSTLKIQPAKLEDSAVYLCASRRGTYEQYFGPGTRLTVT.

The V and J genes are TRBV6-5 and TRBJ2-3, with 8 bases matching TRBD2. This CDR3 contains 14 residues. The germline CDR1 and CDR2 sequences are MNHEY and SVGAGI. The V gene end was trimmed by 7 bases and the J gene end by 6 bases; junction bases not matched to a gene: 9. The DNA of the CDR3 is TGTGCCAGCACCCCGGGCGGGGGGTCCGATACGCAGTATTTT. Protein: CASTPGGGSDTQYF.